These T cell receptor beta chains were read from a single sample in a study of CD8 T cells in ankylosing spondylitis. TCRdb re-called the 5' RACE reads with MiXCR, one entry per CDR3 protein. The sample has about 160,000 distinct CDR3 sequences, approximately 20% seen once; the top ten hold roughly 7.7%. The sample was blood, either unsorted or a sorted T cell fraction (not recorded which). These receptor sequences come from a male donor with ankylosing spondylitis or in good health (not recorded which). Each CDR3 is given with its conserved first and last residue. A D gene is named only where the DNA matches it firmly. Clone sizes are given selectively: once, few, many, or a class where the clone is expanded.

v_gene	j_gene	abundance	d_gene	CDR3aa	CDR3nt
TRBV7-2	TRBJ2-2	.	.	CASSSDLTGELFF	TGTGCCAGCAGCTCCGACCTCACCGGGGAGCTGTTTTTT
TRBV24-1	TRBJ1-4	many	.	CAGDMFEKLFF	TGTGCCGGGGACATGTTTGAAAAACTGTTTTTT
TRBV24-1	TRBJ1-1	many	TRBD1	CATSETGQGTEAFF	TGTGCCACCAGTGAAACTGGACAGGGAACTGAAGCTTTCTTT
TRBV19	TRBJ2-2	.	TRBD2	CATSFRLAGVLGELFF	TGTGCCACTAGTTTCAGACTAGCAGGTGTTCTCGGGGAGCTGTTTTTT
TRBV7-6	TRBJ1-4	.	.	CASSLAAGDEKLFF	TGTGCCAGCAGCTTAGCGGCGGGGGATGAAAAACTGTTTTTT
TRBV20-1	TRBJ2-4	many	TRBD2	CSARGTSSSGSKNIQYF	TGCAGTGCTAGAGGGACTAGCTCCAGCGGATCCAAAAACATTCAGTACTTC
TRBV20-1	TRBJ1-4	many	.	CSAPTRGDNEKLFF	TGCAGTGCTCCGACACGGGGAGATAATGAAAAACTGTTTTTT
TRBV4-1	TRBJ2-3	many	.	CASSQSSETTQYF	TGCGCCAGCAGCCAATCTAGCGAGACTACGCAGTATTTT
TRBV5-6	TRBJ2-1	.	TRBD2	CASSLSRAGAYNEQFF	TGTGCCAGCAGCTTGAGTCGAGCGGGAGCCTACAATGAGCAGTTCTTC
TRBV27	TRBJ1-1	few	TRBD1	CASSFRGQGTEAFF	TGTGCCAGCAGTTTCAGGGGGCAAGGCACTGAAGCTTTCTTT
TRBV7-2	TRBJ1-2	many	.	CASSLARGRGYGYTF	TGTGCCAGCAGCTTAGCCAGAGGGCGGGGTTATGGCTACACCTTC
TRBV7-2	TRBJ1-5	few	.	CASSLWGSNQPQHF	TGTGCCAGCAGCTTATGGGGAAGTAATCAGCCCCAGCATTTT
TRBV10-3	TRBJ1-2	.	TRBD1	CAMGPGTAYGYTF	TGTGCCATGGGCCCCGGGACAGCCTACGGCTACACCTTC
TRBV5-1	TRBJ2-3	many	.	CASSLNSMVADTQYF	TGCGCCAGCAGCTTGAACTCTATGGTAGCAGATACGCAGTATTTT
TRBV3-1	TRBJ1-2	many	.	CASSQERGSGYTF	TGTGCCAGCAGCCAAGAGCGTGGTTCTGGCTACACCTTC
TRBV5-1	TRBJ2-1	few	TRBD2	CASSMKGGTGSSYNEQFF	TGCGCCAGCAGCATGAAGGGAGGGACGGGCAGCTCCTACAATGAGCAGTTCTTC
TRBV12-3/TRBV12-4	TRBJ1-5	few	.	CASSYFSLQKNQPQHF	TGTGCCAGCAGTTATTTTTCTTTACAGAAGAATCAGCCCCAGCATTTT
TRBV15	TRBJ1-5	.	.	CATSRERGHRLISNQPQHF	TGTGCCACCAGCAGAGAGAGGGGACACCGGCTTATTAGCAATCAGCCCCAGCATTTT
TRBV5-1	TRBJ1-1	many	.	CASSPTGNTEAFF	TGCGCCAGCAGCCCGACAGGAAACACTGAAGCTTTCTTT
TRBV5-1	TRBJ2-5	.	.	CASSLDPGHQETQYF	TGCGCCAGCAGCTTGGACCCGGGACACCAAGAGACCCAGTACTTC
TRBV6-5	TRBJ1-1	.	.	CASSYSRATEAFF	TGTGCCAGCAGTTACTCGAGGGCCACTGAAGCTTTCTTT
TRBV7-2	TRBJ2-5	many	.	CASSVGVQETQYF	TGTGCCAGCAGCGTAGGGGTACAAGAGACCCAGTACTTC
TRBV20-1	TRBJ2-3	many	.	CSASQTDTQYF	TGCAGTGCTAGTCAGACAGATACGCAGTATTTT
TRBV20-1	TRBJ2-1	many	TRBD1	CSAARGLEQFF	TGCAGTGCCGCTAGGGGGCTCGAGCAGTTCTTC
TRBV10-3	TRBJ2-3	many	TRBD2	CAISESVAGARDTQYF	TGTGCCATCAGTGAGTCGGTAGCGGGTGCCCGGGATACGCAGTATTTT
TRBV7-8	TRBJ1-1	.	.	CASSLWGAEAFF	TGTGCCAGCAGCTTATGGGGGGCGGAAGCTTTCTTT
TRBV20-1	TRBJ1-1	.	.	CSAGTHGKTEAFF	TGCAGTGCGGGGACTCATGGGAAGACTGAAGCTTTCTTT
TRBV20-1	TRBJ1-6	many	.	CSARARGDSPLHF	TGCAGTGCGAGGGCCAGGGGAGATTCACCCCTCCACTTT
TRBV12-3/TRBV12-4	TRBJ1-1	few	TRBD1	CASSLRGEGANTEAFF	TGTGCCAGCAGTTTACGGGGAGAGGGGGCGAACACTGAAGCTTTCTTT
TRBV7-9	TRBJ1-6	.	.	CASTQNQGTYNSPLHF	TGTGCCAGCACCCAGAATCAGGGGACCTATAATTCACCCCTCCACTTT
TRBV20-1	TRBJ2-7	.	TRBD2	CSARPSGSYEQYF	TGCAGTGCTAGACCTAGCGGGAGCTACGAGCAGTACTTC
TRBV12-3/TRBV12-4	TRBJ2-1	many	TRBD1	CASTPGGSLGRGSEQFF	TGTGCCAGCACTCCAGGGGGAAGCCTAGGAAGAGGTTCTGAGCAGTTCTTC
TRBV7-8	TRBJ1-1	few	.	CASSFRRGGTEAFF	TGTGCCAGCAGCTTTAGAAGGGGAGGCACTGAAGCTTTCTTT
TRBV7-6	TRBJ2-3	many	.	CASSTRPLTDTQYF	TGTGCCAGCAGCACGAGACCATTAACAGATACGCAGTATTTT
TRBV5-1	TRBJ1-1	many	.	CASSLEPGRTEAFF	TGCGCCAGCAGCTTGGAACCGGGGAGGACTGAAGCTTTCTTT
TRBV7-2	TRBJ2-7	few	.	CASSLLQAYEQYF	TGTGCCAGCAGCTTATTACAAGCCTACGAGCAGTACTTC
TRBV29-1	TRBJ2-5	.	.	CSVSQGKETQYF	TGCAGCGTGAGCCAGGGAAAAGAGACCCAGTACTTC
TRBV12-3/TRBV12-4	TRBJ1-5	many	.	CASRRTGHGPQHF	TGTGCCAGCAGGCGTACTGGACACGGGCCCCAGCATTTT
TRBV18	TRBJ2-4	few	TRBD2	CASSPPVSGINIQYF	TGTGCCAGCTCACCACCGGTTAGCGGGATAAACATTCAGTACTTC
TRBV5-1	TRBJ1-1	many	.	CASSLAPGAGKNTEAFF	TGCGCCAGCAGCTTGGCCCCAGGGGCCGGCAAGAACACTGAAGCTTTCTTT
TRBV20-1	TRBJ2-5	many	.	CSARGTHQETQYF	TGCAGTGCTAGAGGTACTCACCAAGAGACCCAGTACTTC
TRBV6-1	TRBJ1-2	many	TRBD1	CASRPTGSYGYTF	TGTGCCAGCAGGCCGACAGGGTCCTATGGCTACACCTTC
TRBV5-1	TRBJ1-5	many	.	CASSAGAGSNQPQHF	TGCGCCAGCAGTGCCGGGGCGGGTAGCAATCAGCCCCAGCATTTT
TRBV5-5	TRBJ2-7	many	.	CASTNNAYEQYF	TGTGCCAGCACCAACAACGCCTACGAGCAGTACTTC
TRBV12-3/TRBV12-4	TRBJ1-5	many	TRBD1	CASSRRQGRSNQPQHF	TGTGCCAGCAGTCGCAGACAGGGACGGAGCAATCAGCCCCAGCATTTT
TRBV20-1	TRBJ2-2	many	.	CSARQVGNTGELFF	TGCAGTGCTAGACAAGTGGGGAACACCGGGGAGCTGTTTTTT
TRBV20-1	TRBJ1-1	few	.	CSVTVGARNTEAFF	TGCAGCGTTACCGTGGGTGCGAGGAACACTGAAGCTTTCTTT
TRBV4-2	TRBJ1-1	few	.	CASSQEVLGALNTEAFF	TGTGCCAGCAGCCAAGAGGTTTTGGGAGCCCTGAACACTGAAGCTTTCTTT
TRBV14	TRBJ1-1	.	TRBD1	CASSQRGQTKNTEAFF	TGTGCCAGCAGCCAAAGGGGACAGACAAAGAACACTGAAGCTTTCTTT
TRBV9	TRBJ1-1	few	.	CASSVAPSQRLNTEAFF	TGTGCCAGCAGCGTAGCCCCCTCCCAGAGACTGAACACTGAAGCTTTCTTT
TRBV27	TRBJ2-1	.	.	CASSLSLGALRQFF	TGTGCCAGCAGTTTATCGTTGGGGGCCTTGAGGCAGTTCTTC
TRBV14	TRBJ1-1	.	.	CASSQSGEAFF	TGTGCCAGCAGCCAGTCGGGTGAAGCTTTCTTT